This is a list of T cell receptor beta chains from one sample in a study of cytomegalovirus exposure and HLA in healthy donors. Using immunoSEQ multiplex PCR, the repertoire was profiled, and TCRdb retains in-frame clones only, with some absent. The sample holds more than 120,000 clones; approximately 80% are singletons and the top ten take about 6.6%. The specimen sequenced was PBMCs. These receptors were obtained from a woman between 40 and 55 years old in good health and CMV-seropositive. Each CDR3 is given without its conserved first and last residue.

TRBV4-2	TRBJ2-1	ASSPQLAGRGEQF
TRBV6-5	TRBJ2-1	ASRTGTLSYNEQF
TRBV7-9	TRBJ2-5	ASSFVSGRAGETQY
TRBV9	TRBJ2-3	ASSIPGRNTQY
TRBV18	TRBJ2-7	ASSPPSTYEQY
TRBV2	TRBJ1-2	ASSGEDSNYGYT
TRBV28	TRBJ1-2	ASSPTGEDYGYT
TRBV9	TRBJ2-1	ASSPAASGYNEQF
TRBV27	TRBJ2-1	ASSPRVSPYNEQF
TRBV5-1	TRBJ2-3	ASSLWGTSGPDTQY